These 2 T cell receptor beta chains share one sample of origin, sequenced in a study of cytomegalovirus exposure and HLA in healthy donors. The PCR contained 60 Vbeta and 13 Jbeta primers. Some clones are missing from TCRdb's copy, which holds only in-frame ones; the method was immunoSEQ multiplex PCR. The profile shows 100,000 to 150,000 clones, approximately 80% of them singletons. Input material: PBMCs. These receptors originate from a male donor in good health and CMV-seropositive.

CDR3 sequence: CASSWEQGALPDTQYF. The CDR3 nucleotides are TGTGCCAGCAGCTGGGAACAGGGGGCACTACCAGATACGCAGTATTTT. V and J are TRBV7-2 and TRBJ2-3; 9 bases are shared with TRBD1. The CDR3 spans 16 residues. Germline V gene sequence: CDR1 SGHTA, CDR2 FQGNSA. Trimming at V came to 4 bases and at J to 4 bases, leaving 9 bases not matched to a gene.

The V and J genes are TRBV7-3 and TRBJ2-1; D is unclear. Trimming shortened V by 2 bases and J by 0 bases, and 8 bases separated the two germline ends. Germline CDR1 and CDR2: SGHTA and FQGTGA. This CDR3 spans 15 amino acids. The CDR3 reads CASSLAASSYNEQFF. DNA of the CDR3: TGTGCCAGCAGCTTAGCGGCCAGCTCCTACAATGAGCAGTTCTTC.